This T cell receptor (beta chain) is from a study of T cells in narcolepsy (dated by TCRdb to the late 2010s). As for the study more broadly: Patients with narcolepsy type 1 or type 2 (NT1, NT2) were enrolled in the study together with healthy control donors. The study used TCR Vbeta sequencing to track clonotypes in blood and CSF while looking for autoreactive T cells in narcolepsy patients that target self-antigens of hypocretin neurons (hypocretin, TRIB2). Overall study outcomes, separate from this receptor: Autoreactive clonotypes were reported to be detected serially in the blood of the same patients and of different patients, but not in the blood of healthy controls. No sequences matching autoreactive T cell clones were present in some of the blood memory CD4+ repertoires from patients and controls. Patients and controls had comparable numbers of sequenced blood memory CD4+ clonotypes, averaging about 37,000 and 33,000, respectively. Plots that compared CSF and blood CD4+ T cell clonotypes from the same patient highlighted HCRT-specific and TRIB2-specific autoreactive clonotypes.

For TCR Vbeta sequencing, memory CD4+ T cells were sorted ex vivo from the peripheral blood of both healthy controls and narcolepsy patients. V is pared back by 1 base and J by 4 bases, with 17 bases lying between the germline termini. With termini counted, the CDR3 has 16 amino acids. Only the CDR3 region is kept as DNA, spanning 48 bases read in frame from base 1. CDR1 is given as SGHRS and CDR2 as YFSETQ, both from the germline V gene. Libraries were made using the immunoSEQ multiplex PCR assay. TCRdb retrieved this table from immuneACCESS and kept in-frame rearrangements only. Not all clones are present; in checked studies, unresolved V genes account for under half, and no reason is known for the remainder. This sample holds 34,000 or so clones; roughly three quarters were observed only once. Roughly 3.8% of the sample is held by the ten biggest clonotypes. For this clone: Its target antigen remains unknown. This likely comes from a read error, as the CDR3 has no conserved phenylalanine or tryptophan at its end.

Sequenced sample: memory (CD45RA-) CD4+ T cells from blood. The cell subset or site label here, explained by the study, means: memory T cells sorted ex vivo from peripheral blood. The chain couples TRBV5-1 to TRBJ1-1, and TRBD1 may be the D gene, going by 5 matching bases. This sequence originates from a human donor in good health. The nucleotide sequence reads as follows: TGCGCCAGCAGCTTGAACCTCAGGGCGACGGGCACTGAAGCTTTCCTT. It translates as CASSLNLRATGTEAFL.